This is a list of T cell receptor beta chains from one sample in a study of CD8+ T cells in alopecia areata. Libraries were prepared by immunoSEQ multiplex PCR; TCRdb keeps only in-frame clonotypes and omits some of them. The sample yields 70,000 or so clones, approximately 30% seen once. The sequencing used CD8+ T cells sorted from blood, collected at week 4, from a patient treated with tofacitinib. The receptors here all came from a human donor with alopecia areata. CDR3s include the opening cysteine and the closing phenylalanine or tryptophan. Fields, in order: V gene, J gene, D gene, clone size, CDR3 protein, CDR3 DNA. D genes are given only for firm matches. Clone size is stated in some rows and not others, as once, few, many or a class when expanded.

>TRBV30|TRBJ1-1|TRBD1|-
CAWSVGQGATEAFF
TGTGCCTGGAGTGTAGGGCAGGGGGCCACTGAAGCTTTCTTT
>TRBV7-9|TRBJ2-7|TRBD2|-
CASSLGRENEQYF
TGTGCCAGCAGCTTAGGGCGGGAGAACGAGCAGTACTTC
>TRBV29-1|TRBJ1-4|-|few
CSVVSSSNEKLFF
TGCAGCGTTGTTAGCTCATCTAATGAAAAACTGTTTTTT
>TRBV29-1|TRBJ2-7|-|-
CSVTGRFFEQYF
TGCAGCGTCACCGGACGTTTTTTCGAGCAGTACTTC
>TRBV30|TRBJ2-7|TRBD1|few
CAWWTGYEQYF
TGTGCCTGGTGGACAGGGTACGAGCAGTACTTC
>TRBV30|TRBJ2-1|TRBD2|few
CAWSVGSGRANEQFF
TGTGCCTGGAGTGTAGGTAGCGGGAGGGCCAATGAGCAGTTCTTC
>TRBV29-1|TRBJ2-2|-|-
CSVVSRTGELFF
TGCAGCGTTGTGTCGAGAACCGGGGAGCTGTTTTTT
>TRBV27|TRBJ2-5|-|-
CASSVRGAQETQYF
TGTGCCAGCAGCGTACGGGGGGCACAAGAGACCCAGTACTTC
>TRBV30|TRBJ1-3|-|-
CAWSAGSGNTIYF
TGTGCCTGGAGTGCAGGTTCTGGAAACACCATATATTTT
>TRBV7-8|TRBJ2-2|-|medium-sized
CASSLKDYLIGELFF
TGTGCCAGCAGCTTAAAGGACTATCTGATCGGGGAGCTGTTTTTT
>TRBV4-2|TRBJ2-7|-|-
CASSQDKWTSSYEQYF
TGTGCCAGCAGCCAGGATAAATGGACGAGCTCCTACGAGCAGTACTTC